Each of the 19 T cell receptor beta chains below was sequenced from the same sample in a study of T cells after yellow fever vaccination. TCRdb independently ran MiXCR on the 5' RACE reads; one entry per CDR3 protein. Among a few hundred thousand distinct CDR3 sequences, around 8.6% were seen once, and the ten largest hold approximately 3.5%. The source material was CD4+ T cells sorted from PBMCs, sampled 5 days after the yellow fever booster vaccination. All receptors come from a man in his late teens or twenties who received the YFV17D yellow fever vaccine.

The V call is TRBV2, the J call TRBJ2-1; 8 bases agree with TRBD2. Germline CDR1 and CDR2: SNHLY and FYNNEI. With 6 bases clipped from V and 16 bases from J, the junction kept 11 bases outside the gene matches. The CDR3 has 12 residues. The chain's CDR3 is CASSSTGTSLFF. CDR3 nucleotides: TGTGCCAGCAGCTCCACCGGGACTAGTCTTTTCTTC.

This clonotype was seen repeatedly, ten times or more. The V and J genes are TRBV27 and TRBJ1-5; D might be TRBD1 (5 bases). The CDR3 has 16 amino acids. Germline V lookup: CDR1 MNHEY, CDR2 SMNVEV (reference sequence). The V end was cut by 6 bases, the J end by 2 bases, with 17 bases between. The CDR3 DNA is TGTGCCAGCAGAATGTCCCCGGGACTACGCAATCAGCCCCAGCATTTT. Translation: CASRMSPGLRNQPQHF.

This clonotype was found many times. The J gene is TRBJ2-5, the V gene TRBV5-5; D call uncertain. CDR3 length: 14 amino acids. Germline V CDR1 and CDR2: SGHKS, YYEKEE (reference sequence). The germline V and J ends were trimmed by 4 bases and 4 bases, with 14 bases remaining between them. This chain's CDR3 is CASSVYLGRETQYF. DNA for the CDR3: TGTGCCAGCAGCGTGTACCTAGGGCGAGAGACCCAGTACTTC.

This clonotype was observed a handful of times. The V and J genes are TRBV20-1 and TRBJ2-7; D might be TRBD1 (5 bases). This CDR3 has 12 residues. Looked up from germline, CDR1 is DFQATT and CDR2 is SNEGSKA (reference sequence). V was pared by 4 bases and J by 7 bases, with 14 bases between. The CDR3 sequence: CSAIVRAEEQYF. Written as DNA, the CDR3 is TGCAGTGCTATCGTCAGGGCGGAGGAGCAGTACTTC.

The J gene is TRBJ1-2, the V gene TRBV6-5; maybe TRBD1 (6 bases). The germline CDR1 and CDR2 sequences are MNHEY and SVGAGI. V gave up 7 bases and J gave up 4 bases, with 25 bases separating them. CDR3 size: 17 residues. The CDR3 DNA reads TGTGCCAGCACCTTAAGGGTGGTACAGGGCTGGAGCTATGGCTACACCTTC. Protein product: CASTLRVVQGWSYGYTF.

The sample holds many counts of this clonotype. The CDR3 nucleotides are TGTGCCAGCACTACTGCACAGAACACTGAAGCTTTCTTT. Translating it yields CASTTAQNTEAFF. This sequence joins TRBV6-5 and TRBJ1-1; D remains unclear. From germline, CDR1 is MNHEY and CDR2 SVGAGI. This CDR3 region has 13 residues. V was clipped by 7 bases and J by 1 base, with 10 bases between them.

Ten or more counts support this clonotype. This chain connects TRBV30 to TRBJ2-7; D is possibly TRBD1 (5 bases). Germline V gives CDR1 GTSNPN, CDR2 SVGIG (reference sequence). The CDR3 length is 11 residues. Deletions cut 6 bases from V and 2 bases from J, with 8 bases between. The CDR3 DNA is TGTGCCTGTGGGGCCACCTACGAGCAGTACTTC. It yields the protein CACGATYEQYF.

This clonotype was detected only a few times. The chain joins TRBV20-1 to TRBJ1-1, with a weak D call TRBD1 (5 bases). The ends were cut back, 3 bases at V and 4 bases at J, with 12 bases in the middle. CDR1 and CDR2 from the germline V gene are DFQATT and SNEGSKA (reference sequence). The CDR3 is 13 residues long. CDR3 region: CSASAGSPTEAFF. The CDR3 region has the DNA TGCAGTGCTAGCGCAGGGTCTCCCACTGAAGCTTTCTTT.

This clonotype has just a few counts. J is TRBJ1-4 and V is TRBV5-4; no clear D. Germline lookup yields CDR1 SGHNT and CDR2 YYREEE (reference sequence). V was trimmed by 3 bases and J by 0 bases, leaving 6 bases between them. This CDR3 is built from 14 residues. The CDR3 nucleotides read TGTGCCAGCAGCTCCTGGGCAACTAATGAAAAACTGTTTTTT. Its translation is CASSSWATNEKLFF.

This clonotype was observed a handful of times. Its ends do not fully match the called genes, so a read error is possible. The chain recombines TRBV2 with TRBJ1-5, with D unresolved. Germline loops: CDR1 SNHLY, CDR2 FYNNEI. The length of the CDR3 is 14 residues. CDR3 residues: CASSEAAVTQPQHF. The CDR3 DNA reads as TGTGCCAGCAGCGAAGCCGCGGTGACCCAGCCCCAGCATTTT.

The CDR3 DNA is TGTGCCAGCAGTGTGGTGTATGGAAACACCATATATTTT. Amino acids: CASSVVYGNTIYF. The V gene is TRBV12-3 or TRBV12-4, the J gene TRBJ1-3, with D uncertain. Trimming took off 5 bases at V and 3 bases at J, with 8 bases between the two ends. This CDR3 is 13 amino acids long.

The CDR3 sequence is CASSGPFTGNTEAFF. In nucleotides, the CDR3 is TGTGCCAGCAGCGGACCTTTTACAGGGAACACTGAAGCTTTCTTT. This sequence joins TRBV11-2 and TRBJ1-1; the D gene is possibly TRBD1 (5 bases). The germline V gene encodes CDR1 SGHAT and CDR2 FQNNGV. Trimming shortened V by 5 bases and J by 1 base, and 14 bases separated the two germline ends. The CDR3 spans 15 residues.

This clonotype was seen at least ten times. As DNA, the CDR3 is TGTGCCAGCAGTTCGCAGGGAAAAAAACTGTTTTTT. This sequence encodes CASSSQGKKLFF. The chain carries TRBV6-2 or TRBV6-3 and TRBJ1-4; TRBD1 is a possible D gene (5 bases). V lost 4 bases and J 9 bases, leaving 9 bases between the germline ends. The CDR3 consists of 12 residues. Germline V gene sequence: CDR1 MNHEY, CDR2 SVGEGT.

The chain carries TRBV18 and TRBJ2-1; no firm D call. In germline, CDR1 is KGHSH, CDR2 LQKENI. CDR3 length: 17 amino acids. With 1 base removed from V and 0 bases from J, the gap between germline ends came to 13 bases. The CDR3 bases are TGTGCCAGCTCACCACAAGGGCAGGTGAGCTCCTACAATGAGCAGTTCTTC. Amino acid sequence: CASSPQGQVSSYNEQFF.

The chain carries TRBV29-1 and TRBJ2-2; no clear D gene. Germline values: CDR1 SQVTM, CDR2 ANQGSEA. With 4 bases removed from V and 4 bases from J, the gap between germline ends came to 13 bases. The CDR3 is 14 amino acids. The CDR3 region is CSVGGRVGTGELFF. CDR3 nucleotides: TGCAGCGTTGGCGGTAGGGTCGGCACCGGGGAGCTGTTTTTT.

This clonotype was counted at least ten times. The chain recombines TRBV5-1 with TRBJ2-2; 11 bases are shared with TRBD1. Germline lookup yields CDR1 SGHRS and CDR2 YFSETQ. This CDR3 is 16 amino acids long. The V segment lost 5 bases and the J segment 4 bases; nucleotides outside the gene matches: 7. CDR3 DNA: TGCGCCAGCAGGACCACCGGGACAGGGGGCACCGGGGAGCTGTTTTTT. Its protein is CASRTTGTGGTGELFF.

This clonotype was seen ten or more times. The rearrangement links TRBV5-1 to TRBJ2-1; 9 nucleotides agree with TRBD1. Germline assignment: CDR1 SGHRS and CDR2 YFSETQ. The CDR3 has 14 residues. The V gene end was trimmed by 4 bases and the J gene end by 7 bases; junction bases not matched to a gene: 6. The CDR3 nucleotides read TGCGCCAGCAGCCCGGGACAGGGAGGGAATGAGCAGTTCTTC. Its translation: CASSPGQGGNEQFF.

This clonotype was detected ten times or more. The chain has TRBV7-8 and TRBJ2-1, with D perhaps TRBD2 (5 bases). The germline V gene has CDR1 SGHVS and CDR2 FQNEAQ. Trimming shortened V by 2 bases and J by 6 bases, and 11 bases separated the two germline ends. The CDR3 runs to 14 residues. CDR3 nucleotides: TGTGCCAGCAGCTTACAAACTAGAGCCAATGAGCAGTTCTTC. Amino acids: CASSLQTRANEQFF.

V and J are TRBV4-2 and TRBJ1-2; D gene ambiguous. The germline V gene has CDR1 LGHNA and CDR2 YNFKEQ. This CDR3 has 17 amino acids. Trimming stripped 0 bases from V and 1 base from J, with 15 bases between. The DNA for the CDR3 is TGTGCCAGCAGCCAAGAAGGAGGGCCGCCGATTAACTATGGCTACACCTTC. Residues: CASSQEGGPPINYGYTF.